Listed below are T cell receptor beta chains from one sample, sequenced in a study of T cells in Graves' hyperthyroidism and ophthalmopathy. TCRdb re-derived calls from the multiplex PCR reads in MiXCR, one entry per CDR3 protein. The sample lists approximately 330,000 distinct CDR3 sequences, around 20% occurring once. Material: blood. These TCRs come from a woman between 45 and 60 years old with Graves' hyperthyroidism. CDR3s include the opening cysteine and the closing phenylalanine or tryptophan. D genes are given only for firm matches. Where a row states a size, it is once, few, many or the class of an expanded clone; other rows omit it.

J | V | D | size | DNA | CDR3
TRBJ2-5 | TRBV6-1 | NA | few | TGTGCCAGCGCCCTAAGGGGTCTGGAGACCCAGTACTTC | CASALRGLETQYF
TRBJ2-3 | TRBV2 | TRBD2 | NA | TGTGCCAGCACTAGCGGGGGTTGGGATACGCAGTATTTT | CASTSGGWDTQYF
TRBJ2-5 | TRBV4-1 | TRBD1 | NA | TGCGCCAGCAGCCCGGATAGACAGGGGGCTGGGAACCAAGAGACCCAGTACTTC | CASSPDRQGAGNQETQYF
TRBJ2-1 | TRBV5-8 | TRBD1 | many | TGTGCCAGCAGCTTGGAACAGGGGAAGTACAATGAGCAGTTCTTC | CASSLEQGKYNEQFF
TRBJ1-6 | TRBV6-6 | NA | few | TGTGCCAGCAGTTACTCGAACATAGGATCGTCTAATTCACCCCTCCACTTT | CASSYSNIGSSNSPLHF
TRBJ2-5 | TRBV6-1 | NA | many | TGTGCCAGCAGTGAAGAAGTCCGACCCTGGTACTTC | CASSEEVRPWYF
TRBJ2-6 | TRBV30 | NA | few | TGTGCCTGCCCAGTCGGCGCTGGGGCCAACGTCCTGACTTTC | CACPVGAGANVLTF
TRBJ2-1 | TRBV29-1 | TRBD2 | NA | TGCAGCGCCTCAGGCGGGGGGGAACTCAATGAGCAGTTCTTC | CSASGGGELNEQFF
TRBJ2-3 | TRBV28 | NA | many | TGTGCCAGCAGTCGACATCAGAGTGGCGCAGATACGCAGTATTTT | CASSRHQSGADTQYF
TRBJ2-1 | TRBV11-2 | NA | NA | TGTGCCAGCAACACGCACGTGGGACGGAGGACGATGGGGGTAGACAATGAGCAGTTCTTC | CASNTHVGRRTMGVDNEQFF
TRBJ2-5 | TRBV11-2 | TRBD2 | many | TGTGCCAGCAGCTTAGTGATTAGCGGGGAGACCCAGTACTTC | CASSLVISGETQYF
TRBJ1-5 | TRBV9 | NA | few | TGTGCCAGCAGCGGCGCGGGGGGAGGGTATCAGCCCCAGCATTTT | CASSGAGGGYQPQHF
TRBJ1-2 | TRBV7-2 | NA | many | TGTGCCAGCAGCCTAGGGACCCTATATGGCTACACCTTC | CASSLGTLYGYTF
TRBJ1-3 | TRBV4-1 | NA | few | TGCGCCAGCAGCCGTTTACAGGGATCCTCTGGAAACACCATATATTTT | CASSRLQGSSGNTIYF
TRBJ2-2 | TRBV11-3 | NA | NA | TGTGCCAGCAGCTGGGGTCTCGGGGAGCTGTTTTTT | CASSWGLGELFF
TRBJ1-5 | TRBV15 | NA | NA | TGTGCCACCAGCAGAGCCAGGGATAGCAATCAGCCCCAGCATTTT | CATSRARDSNQPQHF
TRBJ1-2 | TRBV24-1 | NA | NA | TGTGCCACCAGTGAATATTCAGGGTATGGCTACACCTTC | CATSEYSGYGYTF
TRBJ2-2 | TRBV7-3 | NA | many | TGTGCCAGCAGCTTGGCGGGGGCTTCCACCGGGGAGCTGTTTTTT | CASSLAGASTGELFF
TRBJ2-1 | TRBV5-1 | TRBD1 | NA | TGCGCCAGCAGCTCCCACAGGGGGCATGAGCAGTTCTTC | CASSSHRGHEQFF
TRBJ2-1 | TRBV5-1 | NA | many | TGCGCCAGCAGCTTGGGCACGTTCGGAGTCTTCAATGAGCAGTTCTTC | CASSLGTFGVFNEQFF
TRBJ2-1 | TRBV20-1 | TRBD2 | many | TGCAGTGCTAGAGCGCCGGGACTAGCGGGAATCGAGCAGTTCTTC | CSARAPGLAGIEQFF
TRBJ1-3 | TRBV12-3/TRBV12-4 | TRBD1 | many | TGTGCCAGCACTTCCAAGGACAGGGCTGGAAACACCATATATTTT | CASTSKDRAGNTIYF
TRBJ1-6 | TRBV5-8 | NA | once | TGTGCCAGCACCGAACCCGGGAATAATTCACCCCTCCACTTT | CASTEPGNNSPLHF
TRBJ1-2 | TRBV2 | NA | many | TGTGCCAGCGACTTTCTAGGACCCCAAAGGGACAATGGCTACACCTTC | CASDFLGPQRDNGYTF
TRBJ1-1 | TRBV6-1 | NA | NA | TGTGCCAGCAGTGAAACCGGGGGCTACGGGACCAACACTGAAGCTTCCTTT | CASSETGGYGTNTEASF
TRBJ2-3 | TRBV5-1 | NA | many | TGCGCCAGCAGCTCACAGGGTGGAGATACGCAGTATTTT | CASSSQGGDTQYF
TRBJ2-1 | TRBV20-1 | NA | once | TGCAGTGCGGGCCTAGTGAATTCCTACAATGAGCAGTTCTTC | CSAGLVNSYNEQFF
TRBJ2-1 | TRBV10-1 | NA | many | TGTGCCAGCTCACGGGGCAATGAGCAGTTCTTC | CASSRGNEQFF
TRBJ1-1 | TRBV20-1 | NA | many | TGCAGTGCTCTAGGGATGAGGCAGCTCATGAACACTGAAGCTTTCTTT | CSALGMRQLMNTEAFF
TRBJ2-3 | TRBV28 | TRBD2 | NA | TGTGCCAGCAGTTTAAGGCGGGAGAGCACAGATACGCAGTATTTT | CASSLRRESTDTQYF
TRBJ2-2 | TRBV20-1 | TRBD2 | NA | TGCAGTGCTAGAGGACTAGCGGGCACCGGGGAGCTGTTTTTT | CSARGLAGTGELFF
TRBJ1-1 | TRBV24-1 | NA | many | TGCGCCACCAGTGAACAGGCCAACACTGAAGCTTTCTTT | CATSEQANTEAFF
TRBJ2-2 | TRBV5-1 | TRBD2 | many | TGCGCCAGCAGCTGGACTAGCGGGGCTACGAACACCGGGGAGCTGTTTTTT | CASSWTSGATNTGELFF
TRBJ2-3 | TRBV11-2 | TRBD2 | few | TGTGCCAGCAGCGCTTTGACTACTAGCGGGAGGGTCACAGATACGCAGTATTTT | CASSALTTSGRVTDTQYF
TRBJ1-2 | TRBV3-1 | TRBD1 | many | TGTGCCAGCAGCCACGGAGACAGGGCCGCTAACTATGGCTACACCTTC | CASSHGDRAANYGYTF
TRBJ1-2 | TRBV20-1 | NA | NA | TGCAGTGCTCCGACAGCCTACGGGGGCTACACCTTC | CSAPTAYGGYTF
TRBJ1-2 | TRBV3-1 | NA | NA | TGTGCCAGCAGCCATGAATTTAGCTTGTCAAGACCGTTTAACTATGGCTACACCTTC | CASSHEFSLSRPFNYGYTF
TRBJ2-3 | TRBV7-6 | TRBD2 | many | TGTGCCAGCAGCTTAGGCGCTAGCGGGAGTGCAGATACGCAGTATTTT | CASSLGASGSADTQYF
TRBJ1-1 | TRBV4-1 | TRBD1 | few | TGCGCCAGCAGCCAAGGGTACAGGGGAGATTCGGTTTTCTTT | CASSQGYRGDSVFF
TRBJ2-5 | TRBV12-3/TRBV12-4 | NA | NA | TGTGCCAGCAGATCATACGAGACCCAGTACTTC | CASRSYETQYF
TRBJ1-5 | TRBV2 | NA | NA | TGTGCCAGCAGTGAAGGAGGGTGGGGGGCTTCGAGTCAGCCCCAGCATTTT | CASSEGGWGASSQPQHF
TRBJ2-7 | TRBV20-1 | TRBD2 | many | TGCAGTGCTAGAGAGCCCCCGAAACATTACGGGCGGGAGGGGGAGCAGTACTTC | CSAREPPKHYGREGEQYF
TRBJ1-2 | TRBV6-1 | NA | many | TGTGCCAGCTTGGGTGAGGGGGTCGACTATGGCTACACCTTC | CASLGEGVDYGYTF
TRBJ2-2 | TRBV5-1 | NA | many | TGCGCCAGCGCCGGGGCGCGCCTCGCCACCGGGGAGCTGTTTTTT | CASAGARLATGELFF
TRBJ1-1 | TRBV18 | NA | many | TGTGCCAGCTCACCACCCCGCCGCGCCGATAACACTGAAGCTTTCTTT | CASSPPRRADNTEAFF
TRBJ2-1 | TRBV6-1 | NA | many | TGTGCCAGCAGTTCCGGGGCACCCAATGAGCAGTTCTTC | CASSSGAPNEQFF
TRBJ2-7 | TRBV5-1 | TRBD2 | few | TGCGCCAGCAGCTTGGATTCTAGCGGCCTCTACGAGCAGTACTTC | CASSLDSSGLYEQYF
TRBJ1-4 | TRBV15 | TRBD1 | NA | TGTGCCACCAGCAGTGGGACAGAGTCTGAAAAACTGTTTTTT | CATSSGTESEKLFF
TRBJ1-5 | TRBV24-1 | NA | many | TGTGCCACCAGTGATTTAACGTCTAGCAATCAGCCCCAGCATTTT | CATSDLTSSNQPQHF
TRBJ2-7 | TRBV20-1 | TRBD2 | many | TGCAGTGCTAGGGGTAGCGGGGCGGTCTACGAGCAGTACTTC | CSARGSGAVYEQYF
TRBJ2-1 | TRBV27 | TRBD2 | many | TGTGCCAGCAGTTCGAGGACTAGCGGGAGACACAATGAGCAGTTCTTC | CASSSRTSGRHNEQFF
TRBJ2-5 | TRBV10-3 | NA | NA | TGTGCCAGCAGTCAAGATATTCAGGAGACCCAGTACTTC | CASSQDIQETQYF
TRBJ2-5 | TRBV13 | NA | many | TGTGCCAGCAGTCCGGGGGCCGTCGATCAAGAGACCCAGTACTTC | CASSPGAVDQETQYF
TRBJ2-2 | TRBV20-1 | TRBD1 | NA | TGCAGTGCTAGTTCGGGACAGATGAACACCGGGGAGCTGTTTTTT | CSASSGQMNTGELFF